This is a list of T cell receptor beta chains from one sample in a study of shared T cell receptors in the human thymus. TCRdb's copy holds only in-frame clones and misses some; the assay was immunoSEQ multiplex PCR. The table has 500,000 to 750,000 clones, around 89% seen once. The same specimen was also included in a second study, on human thymus T cells.

The sample comprised thymocytes. All receptors derive from a boy under two years old with a congenital heart defect. CDR3s include the opening cysteine and the closing phenylalanine or tryptophan. Fields, in order: clone size, D gene, J gene, V gene, CDR3 protein, CDR3 DNA. The D gene is left open where the match is weak. Clone size is not always given. Where it is, it says once, few, many or a class for expanded clones.

.,.,TRBJ2-7,TRBV25-1,CASGDQTYEQYF,TGTGCCAGCGGAGACCAGACCTACGAGCAGTACTTC
.,.,TRBJ2-1,TRBV14,CASSFSGSYNEQFF,TGTGCCAGCAGCTTCTCCGGGAGCTACAATGAGCAGTTCTTC
.,.,TRBJ2-7,TRBV19,CASSISPGRPYEQYF,TGTGCCAGTAGTATTAGTCCAGGGCGGCCCTACGAGCAGTACTTC
.,TRBD2,TRBJ2-3,TRBV4-2,CASSHTHGLAGPAMSTDTQYF,TGTGCCAGCAGCCATACGCACGGACTAGCGGGCCCAGCCATGAGCACAGATACGCAGTATTTT
.,TRBD1,TRBJ2-7,TRBV18,CASSPGTVYEQYF,TGTGCCAGCTCACCAGGGACAGTTTACGAGCAGTACTTC
.,.,TRBJ2-3,TRBV27,CASSLEQAGTDTQYF,TGTGCCAGCAGTTTAGAACAGGCAGGCACAGATACGCAGTATTTT
.,.,TRBJ2-7,TRBV27,CASKTSAQDYEQYF,TGTGCCAGCAAAACCTCGGCACAGGACTACGAGCAGTACTTC
.,.,TRBJ2-4,TRBV19,CASTTPGGNIQYF,TGTGCCAGTACCACTCCAGGGGGGAACATTCAGTACTTC
few,TRBD2,TRBJ2-7,TRBV28,CASRPGLAHEQYF,TGTGCCAGCAGACCGGGACTAGCCCACGAGCAGTACTTC
.,.,TRBJ1-2,TRBV7-9,CASSFGTENYGYTF,TGTGCCAGCAGCTTCGGAACAGAAAACTATGGCTACACCTTC
.,TRBD1,TRBJ1-2,TRBV7-8,CASSLGDRADGYTF,TGTGCCAGCAGCTTGGGGGACAGGGCGGATGGCTACACCTTC
.,.,TRBJ2-7,TRBV5-1,CASSLDWYYEQYF,TGCGCCAGCAGCTTGGACTGGTACTACGAGCAGTACTTC
.,TRBD1,TRBJ1-5,TRBV28,CASSSASGQGTPSNQPQHF,TGTGCCAGCAGTTCTGCGTCGGGACAGGGGACTCCCAGCAATCAGCCCCAGCATTTT
.,TRBD1,TRBJ2-7,TRBV7-3,CASSWTGGGRYEQYF,TGTGCCAGCAGCTGGACAGGGGGCGGACGGTACGAGCAGTACTTC
.,.,TRBJ2-1,TRBV5-6,CASSASYHERRNDGQGQFF,TGTGCCAGCAGCGCGTCCTACCACGAGCGGAGGAACGACGGGCAAGGGCAGTTCTTC
.,TRBD1,TRBJ1-1,TRBV6-1,CASSAGQANTEAFF,TGTGCCAGCAGTGCGGGACAGGCAAACACTGAAGCTTTCTTT
.,TRBD1,TRBJ2-2,TRBV6-1,CASSEEDRAATGELFF,TGTGCCAGCAGTGAAGAAGACAGGGCGGCCACCGGGGAGCTGTTTTTT
.,TRBD2,TRBJ2-1,TRBV9,CASSVAPLGGRAVDEQFF,TGTGCCAGCAGCGTAGCGCCCCTCGGCGGGAGGGCCGTAGATGAGCAGTTCTTC
.,TRBD2,TRBJ2-5,TRBV5-1,CASSLEGTSGFHQTQYF,TGCGCCAGCAGCTTGGAAGGGACTAGCGGATTCCATCAGACCCAGTACTTC
.,.,TRBJ2-3,TRBV1,CTTHRGIAGATSTDTQYF,TGCACCACCCATCGCGGGATAGCGGGAGCCACTAGCACAGATACGCAGTATTTT
.,.,TRBJ2-6,TRBV2,CASSDHPAPSSGANVLTF,TGTGCCAGCAGTGATCATCCAGCGCCTAGCTCTGGGGCCAACGTCCTGACTTTC
.,.,TRBJ2-7,TRBV11-2,CASSLGGGYEQYF,TGTGCCAGCAGCTTAGGAGGAGGGTACGAGCAGTACTTC
.,.,TRBJ2-7,TRBV21-1,CASSKGVRAPSYEQYF,TGTGCCAGCAGCAAAGGGGTGAGGGCCCCCTCCTACGAGCAGTACTTC
.,TRBD2,TRBJ2-4,TRBV7-8,CASSLGLGLAGGWAKNIQYF,TGTGCCAGCAGCTTAGGCCTCGGACTAGCGGGAGGATGGGCCAAAAACATTCAGTACTTC
.,TRBD2,TRBJ2-3,TRBV9,CASSVTSGRESDTQYF,TGTGCCAGCAGCGTCACTAGCGGGAGGGAGTCAGATACGCAGTATTTT
.,TRBD1,TRBJ2-1,TRBV28,CASSRPGTGTYNEQFF,TGTGCCAGCAGTCGTCCCGGGACAGGGACCTACAATGAGCAGTTCTTC
.,TRBD1,TRBJ1-5,TRBV19,CAIKGANNQPQHF,TGTGCCATTAAGGGGGCGAACAATCAGCCCCAGCATTTT
.,TRBD2,TRBJ2-7,TRBV11-2,CASSWTSDDLYF,TGTGCCAGCAGCTGGACTAGCGACGACTTATACTTC
.,.,TRBJ2-1,TRBV9,CASSVAAEPYYNEQFF,TGTGCCAGCAGCGTAGCTGCGGAGCCCTACTACAATGAGCAGTTCTTC
.,TRBD1,TRBJ1-2,TRBV12-5,CASGPETGEDPNYGYTF,TGTGCTAGTGGTCCAGAGACAGGGGAAGACCCCAACTATGGCTACACCTTC
.,TRBD1,TRBJ1-1,TRBV11-3,CASTSTGGAPAEAFF,TGTGCCAGCACATCGACAGGGGGCGCCCCGGCTGAAGCTTTCTTT